This T cell receptor beta chain was profiled in a study of beta chain features in type 1 diabetes. Findings of the study overall: Junctions at VDJ sites from type 1 diabetes patients had fewer insertions and more deletions. Researchers cautioned that cDNA sequencing could over-represent cells with high TCR expression. Among patients, naive, central memory and Treg TCRB repertoires appeared more similar than among healthy donors. PCR could preferentially amplify shorter templates, alike in patients and controls.

The CDR3 is 15 amino acids. The ends lost 3 bases at V and 8 bases at J; junction bases unmatched: 13. In germline, CDR1 is SGDLS, CDR2 YYNGEE. Expressed TCRB transcripts were sequenced after all isolated RNA was converted to cDNA. Sequencing used immunoSEQ multiplex PCR; TCRdb keeps in-frame clones, though not all of them. This table has 130,000 to 150,000 clones, roughly 50% appearing once. Remarks on this clone: Its specificity is not known.

The sequence derives from a man aged 18 to 35 in good health. Sequenced sample: Tregs from blood. The chain couples TRBV9 to TRBJ1-2, with 7 bases that match TRBD1. CDR3 protein: CASSAWDRQTGGYTF. Written as DNA, the CDR3 is TGTGCCAGCAGCGCTTGGGACAGACAAACGGGGGGCTACACCTTC.